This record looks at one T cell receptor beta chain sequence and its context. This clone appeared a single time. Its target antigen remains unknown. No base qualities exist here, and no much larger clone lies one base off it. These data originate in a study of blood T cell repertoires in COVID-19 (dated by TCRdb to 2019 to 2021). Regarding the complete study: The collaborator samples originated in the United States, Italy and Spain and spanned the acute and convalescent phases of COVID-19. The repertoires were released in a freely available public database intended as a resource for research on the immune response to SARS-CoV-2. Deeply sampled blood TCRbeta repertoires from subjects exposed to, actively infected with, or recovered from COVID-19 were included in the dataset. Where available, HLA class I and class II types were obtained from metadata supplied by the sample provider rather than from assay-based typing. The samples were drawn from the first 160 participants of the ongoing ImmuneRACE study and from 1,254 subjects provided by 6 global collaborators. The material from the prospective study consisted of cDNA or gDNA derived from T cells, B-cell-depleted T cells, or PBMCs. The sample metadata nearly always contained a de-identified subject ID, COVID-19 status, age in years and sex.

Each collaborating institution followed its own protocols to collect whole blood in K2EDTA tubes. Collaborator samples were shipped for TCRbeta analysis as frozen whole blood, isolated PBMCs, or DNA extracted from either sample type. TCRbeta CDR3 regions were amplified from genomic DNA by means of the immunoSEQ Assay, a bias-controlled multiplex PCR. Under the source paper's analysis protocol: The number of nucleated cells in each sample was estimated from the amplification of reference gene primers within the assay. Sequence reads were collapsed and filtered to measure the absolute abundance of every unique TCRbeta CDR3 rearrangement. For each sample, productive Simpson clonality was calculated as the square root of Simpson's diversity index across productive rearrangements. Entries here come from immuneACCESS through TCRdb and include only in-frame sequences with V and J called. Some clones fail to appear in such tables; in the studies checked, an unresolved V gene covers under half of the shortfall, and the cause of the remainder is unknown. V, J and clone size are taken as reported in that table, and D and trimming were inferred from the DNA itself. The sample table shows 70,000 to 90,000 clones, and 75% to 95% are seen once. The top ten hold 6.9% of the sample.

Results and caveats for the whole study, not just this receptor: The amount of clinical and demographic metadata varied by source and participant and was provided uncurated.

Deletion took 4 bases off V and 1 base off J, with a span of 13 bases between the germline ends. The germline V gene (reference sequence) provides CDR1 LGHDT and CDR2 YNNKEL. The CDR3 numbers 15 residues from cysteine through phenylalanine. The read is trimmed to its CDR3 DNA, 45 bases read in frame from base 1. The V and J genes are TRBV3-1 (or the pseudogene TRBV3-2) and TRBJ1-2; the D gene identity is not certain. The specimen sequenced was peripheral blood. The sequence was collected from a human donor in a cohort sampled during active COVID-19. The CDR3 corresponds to CASSPTADNNYGYTF. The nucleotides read TGTGCCAGCAGCCCGACCGCCGACAATAACTATGGCTACACCTTC.